The clone carrying this T cell receptor (beta chain) was detected only a few times. The sample comes from a study of blood T cell repertoires in COVID-19. Study at large: Sample material is recorded as cDNA or gDNA derived from T cells, B-cell-depleted T cells, or PBMCs.

CDR1 is MDHEN, CDR2 SYDVKM, per germline. The CDR3 contains 13 residues. V was clipped by 8 bases and J by 6 bases; unmatched bases: 2. Data came from immunoSEQ multiplex PCR; TCRdb stores just in-frame clones and leaves some out. The repertoire has around 120,000 clones, 70% to 90% of them found once; the top ten carry 0.88%. Sequencing input: peripheral blood. The sequence derives from a woman between 45 and 60 years old with active or convalescent COVID-19. The chain combines TRBV28 with TRBJ1-3, with 12 positions matching TRBD1. CDR3 region: CASGGQGANTIYF. The DNA of the CDR3 is TGTGCCAGCGGGGGACAGGGGGCAAACACCATATATTTT.